These 9 T cell receptor beta chains originate from one sample sequenced in a study of OX40 agonist ivuxolimab in advanced cancers. Library method: the immunoSEQ multiplex PCR assay. TCRdb carries this immuneACCESS record with in-frame sequences only. Its versions omit some clonotypes, under half of them owing to an unresolved V gene in the studies checked, with the rest unexplained. The sample table shows some 70,000 clones, and 85% are seen once. The top ten clonotypes cover approximately 6% of the sample. The sequenced sample was CD4+ or CD8+ T cells sorted from blood, obtained in a trial of the OX40 agonist ivuxolimab. Receptors originate from an adult with an advanced solid tumor such as melanoma, head and neck, liver or kidney cancer.

The rearrangement joins TRBV9 to TRBJ2-3; 8 bases match TRBD2. Germline CDR1 and CDR2: SGDLS and YYNGEE. Losses at the gene ends were 3 bases for V and 6 bases for J; bases not matched to a gene: 9. The CDR3 consists of 15 residues. As DNA, the CDR3 is TGTGCCAGCAGCGGTAGCGGGACTGCCGGGGATACGCAGTATTTT. This gives the protein CASSGSGTAGDTQYF.

V is TRBV4-1 and J is TRBJ2-1, with D tentatively TRBD2 (5 bases). With 1 base removed from V and 4 bases from J, the gap between germline ends came to 11 bases. Per the germline V gene, CDR1 is MGHRA and CDR2 is YSYEKL. The CDR3 is 15 residues long. In nucleotides, the CDR3 is TGCGCCAGCAGCCAAGGCGCGGGCCGGTACAATGAGCAGTTCTTC. Amino acid sequence: CASSQGAGRYNEQFF.

This sequence joins TRBV7-2 and TRBJ1-1; tentative D call: TRBD1 (6 bases). The CDR3 consists of 15 residues. Germline loops: CDR1 SGHTA, CDR2 FQGNSA. Between the trimmed V and J ends, which lost 2 bases and 1 base, there was a span of 11 bases. The CDR3 sequence: CASSLQQGRNTEAFF. The CDR3 DNA sequence: TGTGCCAGCAGCTTACAACAGGGTAGGAACACTGAAGCTTTCTTT. The whole variable domain, filled in from reference TRBV7-2 and TRBJ1-1, reads GAGVSQSPSNKVTEKGKDVELRCDPISGHTALYWYRQSLGQGLEFLIYFQGNSAPDKSGLPSDRFSAERTGGSVSTLTIQRTQQEDSAVYLCASSLQQGRNTEAFFGQGTRLTVV.

This clone has a single count. The chain employs TRBV2 and TRBJ2-5; TRBD2 might be the D (7 bases). The CDR3 sequence is 14 residues long. Trimming removed 11 bases from V and 5 bases from J, with 21 bases in between. The germline gives CDR1 SNHLY, CDR2 FYNNEI. The CDR3 nucleotides are TGTGCCTCCCAGGAAAGGGGGGGCCTCGAGACCCAGTACTTC. Protein sequence: CASQERGGLETQYF.

V is TRBV6-5 and J is TRBJ2-2; D is ambiguous. This CDR3 contains 13 residues. Trimming removed 0 bases from V and 3 bases from J, with 2 bases in between. Germline CDR1 reads MNHEY; CDR2 reads SVGAGI. The CDR3 loop reads CASSYSHTGELFF. CDR3 sequence (DNA): TGTGCCAGCAGTTACTCTCACACCGGGGAGCTGTTTTTT.

CDR3 DNA sequence: TGCAGCGTCGACCCCGACGGCACTGAAGCTTTCTTT. Translation: CSVDPDGTEAFF. The V gene is TRBV29-1, the J gene TRBJ1-1; no firm D call. V gave up 6 bases and J gave up 4 bases, with 12 bases separating them. From germline, CDR1 is SQVTM and CDR2 ANQGSEA. The CDR3 consists of 12 residues. Filled out from reference TRBV29-1 and TRBJ1-1, the complete variable domain reads SAVISQKPSRDICQRGTSLTIQCQVDSQVTMMFWYRQQPGQSLTLIATANQGSEATYESGFVIDKFPISRPNLTFSTLTVSNMSPEDSSIYLCSVDPDGTEAFFGQGTRLTVV.

This chain links TRBV4-2 with TRBJ2-6, with TRBD1 matching over 8 bases. Looked up from germline, CDR1 is LGHNA and CDR2 is YNFKEQ. The CDR3 totals 19 residues. V lost 0 bases and J lost 0; bases outside the gene matches: 7. The DNA of the CDR3 is TGTGCCAGCAGCCAAGATTGGGCAGGGGGCACCTCTGGGGCCAACGTCCTGACTTTC. This codes for CASSQDWAGGTSGANVLTF.

The genes are TRBV7-6 and TRBJ2-5; D gene uncertain. V was pared by 1 base and J by 2 bases, with 11 bases between. The CDR3 totals 15 residues. Germline CDR1 reads SGHVS; CDR2 reads FNYEAQ. The chain's CDR3 is CASSLGLQLQETQYF. The CDR3 DNA follows: TGTGCCAGCAGCTTAGGTTTACAGCTACAAGAGACCCAGTACTTC.

This rearrangement joins TRBV19 to TRBJ1-6, with D possibly being TRBD1 (6 bases). There are 14 residues in the CDR3. CDR1 is LNHDA, CDR2 SQIVND, per germline (reference sequence). Trimming removed 5 bases from V and 5 bases from J, with 10 bases in between. The CDR3 protein is CASSPQGNNSPLHF. The CDR3 DNA sequence: TGTGCCAGTAGTCCTCAGGGGAATAATTCACCCCTCCACTTT.